Listed below are T cell receptor beta chains from one sample, sequenced in a study of T cell repertoires in cytomegalovirus infection. TCRdb itself ran the reads through MiXCR, one entry per CDR3 protein. In the table there are roughly 250,000 distinct CDR3 sequences, over 20% of which are singletons. The specimen sequenced was CD8+ T cells from PBMCs. These TCRs come from a human donor in good health (CMV status not recorded). Some clones in this sample may be carry-over from other donors' samples. The CDR3 runs from the conserved cysteine through the conserved F or W. The D gene is left open where the match is weak. Size tells how often a clone was seen (once, few, many) or the class of an expanded clone, and some rows leave it out.

CATQRSSYNEQFF	TGTGCCACCCAGAGGAGCTCCTACAATGAGCAGTTCTTC	few	TRBJ2-1	NA	TRBV24-1
CSVGGGQGGDEQYF	TGCAGCGTTGGGGGCGGACAGGGGGGTGACGAGCAGTACTTC	few	TRBJ2-7	TRBD1	TRBV29-1
CASSTSWTGDYEQYF	TGTGCCAGTAGTACCTCCTGGACTGGGGACTACGAGCAGTACTTC	NA	TRBJ2-7	NA	TRBV19
CASSYPEALYNEQFF	TGTGCCAGCAGTTACCCCGAGGCTCTATACAATGAGCAGTTCTTC	NA	TRBJ2-1	NA	TRBV6-2/TRBV6-3
CSVEKTNTGELFF	TGCAGCGTTGAGAAGACGAACACCGGGGAGCTGTTTTTT	NA	TRBJ2-2	NA	TRBV29-1
CASSTPRTGHTEAFF	TGTGCCAGCAGCACTCCCCGGACAGGGCACACTGAAGCTTTCTTT	NA	TRBJ1-1	TRBD1	TRBV7-9
CAIRLLDRAYNEQFF	TGTGCCATCCGGCTATTGGACAGGGCCTACAATGAGCAGTTCTTC	once	TRBJ2-1	TRBD1	TRBV7-9
CASGGGKNTEAFF	TGTGCCAGCGGAGGGGGCAAGAACACTGAAGCTTTCTTT	many	TRBJ1-1	TRBD1	TRBV7-8
CASSPLVRENTGELFF	TGTGCCAGCAGCCCGTTGGTCCGAGAAAACACCGGGGAGCTGTTTTTT	many	TRBJ2-2	NA	TRBV7-8
CSARVGGSNYGYTF	TGCAGTGCTAGAGTGGGCGGATCTAACTATGGCTACACCTTC	few	TRBJ1-2	NA	TRBV20-1
CASSIGRTEAFF	TGTGCCAGTAGTATAGGAAGGACTGAAGCTTTCTTT	few	TRBJ1-1	NA	TRBV19
CASSLSLANYGYTF	TGTGCCAGCAGCTTAAGCCTTGCTAACTATGGCTACACCTTC	NA	TRBJ1-2	NA	TRBV7-9
CASTMTATIGELFF	TGTGCCAGCACCATGACGGCGACCATAGGGGAGCTGTTTTTT	NA	TRBJ2-2	NA	TRBV12-3/TRBV12-4
CASRPGTTGNTIYF	TGTGCCAGCAGACCAGGGACAACTGGAAACACCATATATTTT	NA	TRBJ1-3	NA	TRBV12-3/TRBV12-4
CASSEGTVGQPQHF	TGTGCCAGCAGTGAGGGGACCGTCGGTCAGCCCCAGCATTTT	few	TRBJ1-5	NA	TRBV25-1
CASSAFEGGTNEKLFF	TGTGCCAGCAGCGCGTTCGAGGGGGGAACTAATGAAAAACTGTTTTTT	few	TRBJ1-4	NA	TRBV25-1
CASSSEGVNTEAFF	TGTGCCAGCAGCTCAGAGGGAGTGAACACTGAAGCTTTCTTT	few	TRBJ1-1	NA	TRBV9